These T cell receptor beta chains were read from a single sample in a study of metastatic and nonmetastatic thyroid tumors. TCRdb called clones again from the PCR reads with MiXCR. The sample contains about 43,000 clones, roughly 3.1% of which appear only once. What was sequenced was blood. The source of these receptors is a female donor with papillary thyroid cancer or a benign thyroid nodule (not recorded which). Some clones in this sample may be carry-over from other donors' samples. The CDR3 runs from the conserved cysteine through the conserved F or W. A D gene is named only where the DNA matches it firmly. Size values are once, few and many counts, or a class for expanded clones, and some rows have none.

V: TRBV20-1; size: NA; D: NA; J: TRBJ1-2; DNA: TGCAGTGCTCCGGTCTCCTCGTGGGGCTACACCTTC; CDR3: CSAPVSSWGYTF
V: TRBV4-1; size: few; D: NA; J: TRBJ2-1; DNA: TGCGCCAGCAGCCAAAACACTAACAATGAGCAGTTCTTC; CDR3: CASSQNTNNEQFF
V: TRBV12-3/TRBV12-4; size: few; D: NA; J: TRBJ2-7; DNA: TGTGCCAGCAGCAGAAGCGGTATGAACGACGAGCAGTACTTC; CDR3: CASSRSGMNDEQYF
V: TRBV5-6; size: many; D: NA; J: TRBJ1-5; DNA: TGTGCCAGCAGCTTACTCGGACGGAAGAATCAGCCCCAGCATTTT; CDR3: CASSLLGRKNQPQHF
V: TRBV20-1; size: many; D: NA; J: TRBJ2-5; DNA: TGCAGTGCTAGGTCTGAACAGGGAGGGTACCAAGAGACCCAGTACTTC; CDR3: CSARSEQGGYQETQYF
V: TRBV6-4; size: NA; D: NA; J: TRBJ2-3; DNA: TGTGCCAGCAGTGACGCCGGGGCTCTGACAGATGCGCAGTATTTT; CDR3: CASSDAGALTDAQYF
V: TRBV6-2/TRBV6-3; size: few; D: NA; J: TRBJ1-3; DNA: TGTGCCAGCTGCGAGGGACTGGGAAACACCATATATTTT; CDR3: CASCEGLGNTIYF
V: TRBV7-2; size: many; D: NA; J: TRBJ1-1; DNA: TGTGCCAGCAGCCCTCATCTTGGAACTGAAGCTTTCTTT; CDR3: CASSPHLGTEAFF
V: TRBV7-9; size: NA; D: TRBD2; J: TRBJ2-7; DNA: TGCGCCAGCAACCGACGACTAGCGGGAGGTGGGCCCTACGAGCAGTACTTC; CDR3: CASNRRLAGGGPYEQYF
V: TRBV20-1; size: many; D: NA; J: TRBJ1-4; DNA: TGCAGTGCTAGACCACAGTTTGAGGAAAAACTGTTTTTT; CDR3: CSARPQFEEKLFF
V: TRBV7-8; size: many; D: TRBD2; J: TRBJ2-7; DNA: TGTGCCAGCAGCCGGCGACTAGCGGGAGGTGGGCCCTACGAGCAGTACTTC; CDR3: CASSRRLAGGGPYEQYF
V: TRBV6-1; size: few; D: NA; J: TRBJ1-2; DNA: TGTGCCAGCAGCCCAGGGGAGGCTAACTATGGCTACACCTTC; CDR3: CASSPGEANYGYTF
V: TRBV2; size: many; D: NA; J: TRBJ1-5; DNA: TGTGCCAGCAGTACCCGCCTCGTGGGTAATAGCAATCAGCCCCAGCATTTT; CDR3: CASSTRLVGNSNQPQHF
V: TRBV12-3/TRBV12-4; size: many; D: TRBD2; J: TRBJ2-7; DNA: TGTGCCAGCAGTTTAGCTAGCGGGAGCTCCTACGAGCAGTACTTC; CDR3: CASSLASGSSYEQYF
V: TRBV7-2; size: many; D: NA; J: TRBJ2-2; DNA: TGTGCCAGCAGCTTAGACCCCGGACTCAACACCGGGGAGCTGTTTTTT; CDR3: CASSLDPGLNTGELFF
V: TRBV6-4; size: NA; D: NA; J: TRBJ2-2; DNA: TGTGCCAGCAGTTACCGCTCGAACACCGGGGAGCTGTTTTTT; CDR3: CASSYRSNTGELFF
V: TRBV11-2; size: many; D: NA; J: TRBJ1-1; DNA: TGTGCCAGCAGCTTAGAGGGGAACACTGAAGCTTTCTTT; CDR3: CASSLEGNTEAFF
V: TRBV19; size: NA; D: TRBD2; J: TRBJ2-1; DNA: TGTGCCAGTGGGGCGGTAGCGGGATGGCACCCGTTCTTC; CDR3: CASGAVAGWHPFF
V: TRBV11-2; size: medium-sized; D: NA; J: TRBJ2-1; DNA: TGTGCCAGCAGCCCCACGGGCCAACTAGGGGCCAATGAGCAGTTCTTC; CDR3: CASSPTGQLGANEQFF
V: TRBV6-5; size: many; D: TRBD1; J: TRBJ2-7; DNA: TGTGCCAGCAGTTACACAACGCCTGGACAGGGAAGTTCCTACGAGCAGTACTTC; CDR3: CASSYTTPGQGSSYEQYF
V: TRBV3-1; size: many; D: TRBD1; J: TRBJ1-2; DNA: TGTGCCAGCAGCCAAGTGGCCGGTGGACAGGGAGGCTACACCTTC; CDR3: CASSQVAGGQGGYTF
V: TRBV28; size: many; D: NA; J: TRBJ1-2; DNA: TGTGCCAGCAGTTCCGAAGCCCGGGACGTCGCTCATGGCTACACCTTC; CDR3: CASSSEARDVAHGYTF
V: TRBV29-1; size: many; D: NA; J: TRBJ1-3; DNA: TGCAGCGTGACTGGACAAATCTCTGGAAACACCATATATTTT; CDR3: CSVTGQISGNTIYF
V: TRBV27; size: many; D: NA; J: TRBJ2-1; DNA: TGTGCCAGCAGTTTAACAGGGAGTACGGAGCAGTTCTTC; CDR3: CASSLTGSTEQFF
V: TRBV6-1; size: many; D: NA; J: TRBJ1-5; DNA: TGTGCCAGCAGAGGGACAAGTTATAGCAATCAGCCCCAGCATTTT; CDR3: CASRGTSYSNQPQHF
V: TRBV6-1; size: many; D: TRBD2; J: TRBJ2-5; DNA: TGTGCCAGCAGTACTTTAGCGGGAGGGCAAGAGACCCAGTACTTC; CDR3: CASSTLAGGQETQYF
V: TRBV14; size: many; D: TRBD2; J: TRBJ2-2; DNA: TGTGCCAGCAGCCAAGGTTGGGGACTAGCCACCGGGGAGCTGTTTTTT; CDR3: CASSQGWGLATGELFF
V: TRBV3-1; size: many; D: TRBD2; J: TRBJ2-3; DNA: TGTGCCAGCAGCCAAGATTGGGGGGGAGGAACGCAGTATTTT; CDR3: CASSQDWGGGTQYF
V: TRBV10-3; size: many; D: TRBD2; J: TRBJ2-1; DNA: TGTGCCATCAGTGAGCCGCTAGGACTAGCGGGAGGTAATGAGCAGTTCTTC; CDR3: CAISEPLGLAGGNEQFF
V: TRBV19; size: medium-sized; D: TRBD1; J: TRBJ1-6; DNA: TGTGCCAGTAGTATAGTCGCATCACAGGGGATTGGTAATTCACCCCTCCACTTT; CDR3: CASSIVASQGIGNSPLHF
V: TRBV12-3/TRBV12-4; size: many; D: NA; J: TRBJ1-2; DNA: TGTGCCAGCAGTTTCGGAGGGACACGGAACTATGGCTACACCTTC; CDR3: CASSFGGTRNYGYTF
V: TRBV6-1; size: many; D: TRBD2; J: TRBJ2-1; DNA: TGTGCCACCACACTAGCGGGAGGGATCAATGAGCAGTTCTTC; CDR3: CATTLAGGINEQFF
V: TRBV12-3/TRBV12-4; size: many; D: NA; J: TRBJ1-1; DNA: TGTGCCAGCAGTCCTACAGGGTTCGCTGAAGCTTTCTTT; CDR3: CASSPTGFAEAFF
V: TRBV9; size: many; D: NA; J: TRBJ2-1; DNA: TGTGCCAGCAGCGTAGAGCCGGTCCAGCGGTTAGGAAGTTACAATGAGCAGTTCTTC; CDR3: CASSVEPVQRLGSYNEQFF
V: TRBV20-1; size: many; D: TRBD2; J: TRBJ2-1; DNA: TGCAGTGCTAAACCGGGACTAGCGGTTTACAATGAGCAGTTCTTC; CDR3: CSAKPGLAVYNEQFF
V: TRBV30; size: few; D: NA; J: TRBJ1-5; DNA: TGTGCCTGGAGTACCGTGGGAGAACTCCAGCATTTT; CDR3: CAWSTVGELQHF
V: TRBV19; size: few; D: NA; J: TRBJ2-1; DNA: TGTGCCAGTAGTATTCAGCGAGCCACCTACAATGAGCAGTTCTTC; CDR3: CASSIQRATYNEQFF
V: TRBV6-4; size: many; D: TRBD2; J: TRBJ2-1; DNA: TGTGCCAGCAGTGACAGGGGTAGCGGGATGGTCGATGAGCAGTTCTTC; CDR3: CASSDRGSGMVDEQFF
V: TRBV30; size: many; D: NA; J: TRBJ1-3; DNA: TGTGCCTGGGGGCTCCGGGACGAACACTCTGGAAACACCATATATTTT; CDR3: CAWGLRDEHSGNTIYF
V: TRBV19; size: many; D: TRBD1; J: TRBJ2-7; DNA: TGTGCCAGTAGTGCGAGGCCGGACAGGGCCACCTACGAGCAGTACTTC; CDR3: CASSARPDRATYEQYF